This TCR beta chain originates from a study of neurological immune-mediated disorders. Whole-study results and caveats: Multiple sclerosis, the disease with the least TCR clonal expansion, fell below healthy controls, whereas HTLV-1-associated myelopathy showed the most.

One entry per CDR3 protein, called by TCRdb with MiXCR from the 5' RACE reads. Among tens of thousands of distinct CDR3 sequences listed, less than 25% were seen once. This clonotype came up many times. Its specificity is unknown. Time point meaning: technical triplicate 2. Unsorted libraries were generated from 2 million PBMCs held at -80 degrees C. Sample: PBMCs. This receptor was identified in a man aged 60 to 69 with HTLV-1-associated myelopathy (HAM/TSP).

As DNA, the CDR3 is TGCGCCAGCAGCTTGGAACCCTCTTACAATGAGCAGTTCTTC. Translated: CASSLEPSYNEQFF. The genes are TRBV5-1 and TRBJ2-1; D gene unclear. The V end lost 0 bases, the J end lost 4 bases, and 8 bases lay between the germline ends. The CDR3 spans 14 residues. Per the germline V gene, CDR1 is SGHRS and CDR2 is YFSETQ.